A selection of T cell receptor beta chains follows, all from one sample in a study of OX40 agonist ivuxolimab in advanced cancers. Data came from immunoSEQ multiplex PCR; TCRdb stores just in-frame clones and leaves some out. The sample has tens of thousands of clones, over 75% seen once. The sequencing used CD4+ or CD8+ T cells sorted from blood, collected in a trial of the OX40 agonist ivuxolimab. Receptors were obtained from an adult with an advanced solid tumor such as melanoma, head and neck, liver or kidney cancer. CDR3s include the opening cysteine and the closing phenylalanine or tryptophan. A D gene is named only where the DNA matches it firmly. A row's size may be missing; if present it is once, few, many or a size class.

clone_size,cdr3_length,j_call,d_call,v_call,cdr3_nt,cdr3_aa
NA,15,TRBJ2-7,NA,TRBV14,TGTGCCAGCAGCCAAGGGCAGGGGAGAATCTACGAGCAGTACTTC,CASSQGQGRIYEQYF
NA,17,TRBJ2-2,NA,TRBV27,TGTGCCAGCAGTCCCAGGGGGGGGCGGGGGGTCACCGGGGAGCTGTTTTTT,CASSPRGGRGVTGELFF
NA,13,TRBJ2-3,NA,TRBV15,TGTGCCACCAGCACCGACCGCACAGATACGCAGTATTTT,CATSTDRTDTQYF
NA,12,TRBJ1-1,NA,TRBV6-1,TGTGCCAGCAGCGGTTGGGGTACGGAAGCTTTCTTT,CASSGWGTEAFF
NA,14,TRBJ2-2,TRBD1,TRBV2,TGTGCCAGCAGAGGGACAGGGGGAACCGGGGAGCTGTTTTTT,CASRGTGGTGELFF
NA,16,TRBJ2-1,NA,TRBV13,TGTGCCAGCAGCCCAAGCCTGCTGGGAGTCTACAATGAGCAGTTCTTC,CASSPSLLGVYNEQFF
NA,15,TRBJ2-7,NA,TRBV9,TGTGCCAGCAGCGTCGGGGGCTCCATTACGTTGGAGCAGTACTTC,CASSVGGSITLEQYF
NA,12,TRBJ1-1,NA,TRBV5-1,TGCGCCAGCAGCCTTGCAGGGAATGAGGCTTTCTTT,CASSLAGNEAFF
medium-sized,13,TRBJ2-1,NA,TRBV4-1,TGCGCCAGCAGCCAAGATTACGCGGGGGAGCAGTTCTTC,CASSQDYAGEQFF
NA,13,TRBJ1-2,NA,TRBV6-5,TGTGCCAGCTGCGATGGGGGGGCCTCTGGCTACACCTTC,CASCDGGASGYTF
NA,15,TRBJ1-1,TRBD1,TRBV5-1,TGCGCCAGCAGCGTAAGACAGGGGCGGGACACTGAAGCTTTCTTT,CASSVRQGRDTEAFF
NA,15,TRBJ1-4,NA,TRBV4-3,TGCGCCAGCAGCCAAGACGGGGGACCTAATGAAAAACTGTTTTTT,CASSQDGGPNEKLFF
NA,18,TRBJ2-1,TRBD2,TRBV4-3,TGCGCCAGCAGCCACTGGACAGGGGGACTAGCGGGGGGAAATGAGCAGTTCTTC,CASSHWTGGLAGGNEQFF
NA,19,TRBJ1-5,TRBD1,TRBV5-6,TGTGCCAGCAGCTTAGCGCGGGACAGGGGACAGTATAGCAATCAGCCCCAGCATTTT,CASSLARDRGQYSNQPQHF
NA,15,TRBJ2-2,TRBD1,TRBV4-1,TGCGCCAGCAGCCAAGGACAGGGACAGGCCGGGGAGCTGTTTTTT,CASSQGQGQAGELFF
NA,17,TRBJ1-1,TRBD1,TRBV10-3,TGTGCCATCAGTGAGTTTAACTCCGACAGGGAGGGCACTGAAGCTTTCTTT,CAISEFNSDREGTEAFF
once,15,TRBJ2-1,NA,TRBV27,TGTGCCAGCAGCCCAAGACCGCCGAGCTACAATGAGCAGTTCTTC,CASSPRPPSYNEQFF
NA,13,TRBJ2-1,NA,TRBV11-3,TGTGCCAGCTACGGGAGAAACTACAATGAGCAGTTCTTC,CASYGRNYNEQFF
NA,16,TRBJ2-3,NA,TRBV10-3,TGTGCCATCGGTAGTGGAACACTTTATAGCACAGATACGCAGTATTTT,CAIGSGTLYSTDTQYF
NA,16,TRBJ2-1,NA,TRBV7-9,TGTGCCAGCAGCTTAGTAGAATCTAGCGAGGGTGGTGAGCAGTTCTTC,CASSLVESSEGGEQFF
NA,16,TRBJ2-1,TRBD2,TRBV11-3,TGTGCCAGCAGCCTACGGACTAGCGGAAGTTACAATGAGCAGTTCTTC,CASSLRTSGSYNEQFF
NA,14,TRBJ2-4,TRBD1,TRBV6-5,TGTGCCAGCAGCCGGGGGACAGGCAAAAACATTCAGTACTTC,CASSRGTGKNIQYF
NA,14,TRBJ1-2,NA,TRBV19,TGTGCCAGTAGTTACCCAGGGTGGGACTATGGCTACACCTTC,CASSYPGWDYGYTF
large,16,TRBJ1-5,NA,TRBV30,TGTGCCTGGAGTGATGGAGTAGGGCAGGGGAATCAGCCCCAGCATTTT,CAWSDGVGQGNQPQHF
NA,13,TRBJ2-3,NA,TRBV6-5,TGTGCCACGGAGGGCCAAGGCACAGATACGCAGTATTTT,CATEGQGTDTQYF
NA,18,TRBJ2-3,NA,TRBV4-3,TGCGCCAGCAGCCAAGATTCAGTAGGGGGGAGGGTACCAGATACGCAGTATTTT,CASSQDSVGGRVPDTQYF
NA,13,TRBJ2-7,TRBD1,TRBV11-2,TGTGCCAGCAGCATAACAGGGGGTAGCGAGCAGTACTTC,CASSITGGSEQYF
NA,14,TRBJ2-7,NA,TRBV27,TGTGCCAGCAGTTCCGTGGGAGTACTCTACGAGCAGTACTTC,CASSSVGVLYEQYF
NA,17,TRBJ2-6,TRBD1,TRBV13,TGTGCCAGCAGCCCCGGGACAGGGGAACTCGGGGCCAACGTCCTGACTTTC,CASSPGTGELGANVLTF
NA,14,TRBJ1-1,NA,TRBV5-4,TGTGCCAGCAGCTACAGTGGGGGATACACTGAAGCTTTCTTT,CASSYSGGYTEAFF
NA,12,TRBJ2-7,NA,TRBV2,TGTGCCAGGGGGAAACACGGCTACGAGCAGTACTTC,CARGKHGYEQYF
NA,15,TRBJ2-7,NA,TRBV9,TGTGCCAGCAGCGTAGGGGGGGGCGACTCCTACGAGCAGTACTTC,CASSVGGGDSYEQYF
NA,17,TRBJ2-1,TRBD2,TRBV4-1,TGCGCCAGCAGCCAAGAGAGCTATAGCGGGATTTTTTATGAGCAGTTCTTC,CASSQESYSGIFYEQFF
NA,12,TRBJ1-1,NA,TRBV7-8,TGTGCCAGCAGCTTATTAAACACTGAAGCTTTCTTT,CASSLLNTEAFF
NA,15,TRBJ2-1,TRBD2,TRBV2,TGTGCCAGCAGAGGACTAGCGGGAGCTTCCCATGAGCAGTTCTTC,CASRGLAGASHEQFF
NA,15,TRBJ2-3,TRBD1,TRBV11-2,TGTGCCAGCAGCTTTCCGGGACAGCGACGGGATACGCAGTATTTT,CASSFPGQRRDTQYF
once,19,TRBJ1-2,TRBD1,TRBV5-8,TGTGCCAGCAGCGGAACCTCCGGGACAGAGGCCAGTGTATGGTATGGCTACACCTTC,CASSGTSGTEASVWYGYTF
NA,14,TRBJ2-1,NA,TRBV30,TGTGCCTGGAGTGGGCCTTTACGACGCAATGAGCAGTTCTTC,CAWSGPLRRNEQFF
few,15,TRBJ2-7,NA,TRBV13,TGTGCCAGCAGCTTAGAGGGACAGACTAGCTACGAGCAGTACTTC,CASSLEGQTSYEQYF
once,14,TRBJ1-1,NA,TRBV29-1,TGCAGCGTTGACTCATCGACAGCGAACACTGAAGCTTTCTTT,CSVDSSTANTEAFF